Following are 7 T cell receptor beta chains from one sample sequenced in a study of cytomegalovirus exposure and HLA in healthy donors. The PCR used 60 Vbeta and 13 Jbeta primers. TCRdb's copy holds only in-frame clones and misses some; the assay was immunoSEQ multiplex PCR. The repertoire consists of some 140,000 clones, with roughly two thirds occurring once and the leading ten covering 1.3%. Sequenced input: PBMCs. All receptors come from a middle-aged woman in good health and CMV-seronegative.

V and J are TRBV7-8 and TRBJ2-1, with D tentatively TRBD1 (6 bases). The CDR3 totals 14 residues. V lost 6 bases and J 7 bases, leaving 16 bases between the germline ends. Germline V CDR1 and CDR2: SGHVS, FQNEAQ. CDR3 nucleotide sequence: TGTGCCAGCAGTCACGGTGGCAGGGGAAATGAGCAGTTCTTC. Translated: CASSHGGRGNEQFF.

This clone came up a few times. V usage is TRBV5-5 and J usage is TRBJ1-3; 7 nucleotides agree with TRBD1. Losses at the gene ends were 2 bases for V and 2 bases for J; bases not matched to a gene: 1. The CDR3 sequence is 14 residues long. Looked up from germline, CDR1 is SGHKS and CDR2 is YYEKEE (reference sequence). The CDR3 loop reads CASSFDRAGNTIYF. The CDR3 DNA reads TGTGCCAGCAGCTTTGACAGGGCTGGAAACACCATATATTTT.

The chain recombines TRBV5-1 with TRBJ1-2, with 9 bases fitting TRBD1. Unmatched junction bases numbered 10, after V lost 4 bases and J lost 6 bases. There are 15 residues in the CDR3. Germline lookup yields CDR1 SGHRS and CDR2 YFSETQ. CDR3 coding DNA: TGCGCCAGCAGCCTGCCGGGACAGGGCCTACATGGCTACACCTTC. Translating it yields CASSLPGQGLHGYTF.

V usage is TRBV5-1 and J usage is TRBJ2-5, with TRBD1 matching over 9 bases. Germline CDR1 reads SGHRS; CDR2 reads YFSETQ. The junction had 6 bases not matched to a gene; V was cut back by 4 bases and J by 5 bases. The CDR3 runs 14 residues. The chain's CDR3 is CASSLDRGKETQYF. Written as DNA, the CDR3 is TGCGCCAGCAGCCTGGACAGGGGAAAGGAGACCCAGTACTTC.

A single count supports this clone. This sample also contains other DNA sequences that code for the same CDR3. The chain couples TRBV5-1 to TRBJ1-2, with 7 positions matching TRBD1. V shed 2 bases, J shed 6 bases, and the junction held 4 bases outside the gene matches. The CDR3 has 13 amino acids. From germline, CDR1 is SGHRS and CDR2 YFSETQ. CDR3 loop: CASSLTGENGYTF. CDR3 DNA: TGCGCCAGCAGCTTAACAGGGGAAAATGGCTACACCTTC.

This clone was seen once. The chain links TRBV7-2 to TRBJ1-1; D not certain. V lost 6 bases and J 5 bases, leaving 13 bases between the germline ends. Germline V gives CDR1 SGHTA, CDR2 FQGNSA. The CDR3 totals 13 residues. In DNA, the CDR3 is TGTGCCAGCAGATACCTTGGAGGAACTGAAGCTTTCTTT. Encoded protein: CASRYLGGTEAFF. The whole variable domain, filled in from reference TRBV7-2 and TRBJ1-1, reads GAGVSQSPSNKVTEKGKDVELRCDPISGHTALYWYRQSLGQGLEFLIYFQGNSAPDKSGLPSDRFSAERTGGSVSTLTIQRTQQEDSAVYLCASRYLGGTEAFFGQGTRLTVV.

CDR3 residues: CASSPGSSGANVLTF. In nucleotides, the CDR3 is TGTGCCAGCTCACCGGGCAGCTCTGGGGCCAACGTCCTGACTTTC. The chain has TRBV18 and TRBJ2-6; D remains ambiguous. V gave up 3 bases and J gave up 0 bases, with 6 bases separating them. Germline CDR1 is KGHSH and CDR2 is LQKENI. The CDR3 loop spans 15 amino acids.